Listed below are T cell receptor beta chains from one sample, sequenced in a study of blood T cell repertoires in COVID-19. Sequencing was performed with immunoSEQ multiplex PCR; in TCRdb, only in-frame clones are kept and a portion is missing. The data hold about 66,000 clones, with about nine tenths observed a single time. Material for sequencing was peripheral blood. The origin of the receptors is a man aged 60 to 75 with acute or convalescent COVID-19. Both conserved end residues are trimmed from each CDR3.

CDR3,J,V
ASKRDMNTEAF,TRBJ1-1,TRBV2
SVSTGTGNTIY,TRBJ1-3,TRBV29-1
ASSYTLPDGQYEAF,TRBJ1-1,TRBV6-5
ASSLTGTGQNTEAF,TRBJ1-1,TRBV7-8
ATNDRNTEAF,TRBJ1-1,TRBV27
AWSRGTEAF,TRBJ1-1,TRBV30
SVGSEAF,TRBJ1-1,TRBV29-1
ASSLSGLAGGRETQY,TRBJ2-5,TRBV5-1
ASNTVGQGFGTQY,TRBJ2-5,TRBV19
ASGWGQGGTDTQY,TRBJ2-3,TRBV12-5
ASSVDVGARGEAF,TRBJ1-1,TRBV9
ASSGRIRDSEAF,TRBJ1-1,TRBV25-1
ASSLATGGKTEQY,TRBJ2-7,TRBV5-1
ASSEAAYGYT,TRBJ1-2,TRBV2
ASSVDRDTEAF,TRBJ1-1,TRBV7-2
ATSDFRSSTDTQY,TRBJ2-3,TRBV24-1
ASSPRQGIEAF,TRBJ1-1,TRBV7-9
ASTGGGASYSPLH,TRBJ1-6,TRBV2
ATSDPPGQGGSNYGYT,TRBJ1-2,TRBV24-1
AWKPPDRGTEAF,TRBJ1-1,TRBV30
ASSLDAAGSSYEQY,TRBJ2-7,TRBV5-6
ASRLGLPPLH,TRBJ1-6,TRBV2